The clone carrying this T cell receptor beta chain was seen a few times. Its antigen remains unknown. This record comes from a study of T cells after yellow fever vaccination. TCRdb itself ran the 5' RACE reads through MiXCR, one entry per CDR3 protein. This repertoire shows roughly 79,000 distinct CDR3 sequences, around 7.1% found once; its top ten account for 25% to 35%. Germline V gene sequence: CDR1 SGHRS, CDR2 YFSETQ. V trimming: 4 bases; J trimming: 1 base; junction bases outside the gene matches: 21. This CDR3 spans 20 amino acids. Study observations and caveats: It was the secondary response that reached its peak faster, day 5 versus 15, but it was weaker. Clonotypes appearing in both CD4 and CD8 compartments existed, and their share was small.

The sequence was obtained from a man in his late teens or twenties who received the YFV17D yellow fever vaccine. The sequenced sample was CD8+ T cells sorted from PBMCs, obtained 10 days after the first yellow fever vaccination. This chain joins TRBV5-1 and TRBJ2-3; TRBD2 matches 7 bases. The CDR3 DNA follows: TGCGCCAGCAGCACCCGAACTAGCGATTGGGGGACTATACGCACAGATACGCAGTATTTT. It codes for CASSTRTSDWGTIRTDTQYF.